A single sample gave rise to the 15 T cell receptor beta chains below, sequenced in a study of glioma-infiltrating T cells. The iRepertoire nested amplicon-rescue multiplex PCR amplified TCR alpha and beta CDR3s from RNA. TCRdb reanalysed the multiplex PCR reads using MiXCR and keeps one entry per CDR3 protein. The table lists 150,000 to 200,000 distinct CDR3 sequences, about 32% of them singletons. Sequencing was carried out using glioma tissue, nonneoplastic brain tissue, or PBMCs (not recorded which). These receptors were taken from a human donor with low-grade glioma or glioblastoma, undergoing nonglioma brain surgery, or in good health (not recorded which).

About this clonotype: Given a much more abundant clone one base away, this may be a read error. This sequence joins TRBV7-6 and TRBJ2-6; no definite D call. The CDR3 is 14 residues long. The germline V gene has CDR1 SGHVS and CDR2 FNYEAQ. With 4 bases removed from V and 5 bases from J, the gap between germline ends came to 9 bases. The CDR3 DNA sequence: TGTGCCAGCAGCTCGAATCGGTGGGCCAACGTCCTGACTTTC. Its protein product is CASSSNRWANVLTF.

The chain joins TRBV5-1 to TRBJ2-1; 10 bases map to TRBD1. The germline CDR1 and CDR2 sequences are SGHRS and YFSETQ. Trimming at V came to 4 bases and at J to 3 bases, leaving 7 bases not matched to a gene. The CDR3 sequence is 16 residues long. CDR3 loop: CASSQNWDRGYNEQFF. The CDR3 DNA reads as TGCGCCAGCAGCCAAAATTGGGACAGGGGCTACAATGAGCAGTTCTTC.

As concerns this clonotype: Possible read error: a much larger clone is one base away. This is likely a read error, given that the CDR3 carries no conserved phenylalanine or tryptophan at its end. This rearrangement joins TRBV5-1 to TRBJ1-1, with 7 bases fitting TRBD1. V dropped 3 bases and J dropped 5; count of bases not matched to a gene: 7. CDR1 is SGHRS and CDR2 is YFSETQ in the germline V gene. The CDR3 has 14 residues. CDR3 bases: TGCGCCAGCAGCTCTACAGGGGAGTGGACTGAAGCTTTCCTT. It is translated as CASSSTGEWTEAFL.

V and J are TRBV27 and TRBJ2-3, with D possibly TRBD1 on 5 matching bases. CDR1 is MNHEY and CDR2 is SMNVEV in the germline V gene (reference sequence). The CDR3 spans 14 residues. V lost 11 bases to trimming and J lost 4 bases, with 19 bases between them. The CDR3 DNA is TGTGCCGCCAGTGTATCAGGGTCCGCAGATACGCAGTATTTT. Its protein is CAASVSGSADTQYF.

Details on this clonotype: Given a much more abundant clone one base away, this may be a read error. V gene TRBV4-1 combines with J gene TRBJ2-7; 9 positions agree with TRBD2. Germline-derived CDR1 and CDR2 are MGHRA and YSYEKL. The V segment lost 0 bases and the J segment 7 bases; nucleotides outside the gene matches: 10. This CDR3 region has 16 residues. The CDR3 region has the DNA TGCGCCAGCAGCCAAGATGGGGCTAGCGGGGCCTGGGAGCAGTACTTC. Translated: CASSQDGASGAWEQYF.

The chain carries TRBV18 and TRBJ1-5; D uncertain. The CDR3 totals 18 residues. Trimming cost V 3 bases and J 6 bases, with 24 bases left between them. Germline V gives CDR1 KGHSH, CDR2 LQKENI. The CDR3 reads CASSPRASTATTGQPQHF. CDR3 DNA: TGTGCCAGCTCACCTCGAGCGTCGACGGCCACAACGGGTCAGCCCCAGCATTTT.

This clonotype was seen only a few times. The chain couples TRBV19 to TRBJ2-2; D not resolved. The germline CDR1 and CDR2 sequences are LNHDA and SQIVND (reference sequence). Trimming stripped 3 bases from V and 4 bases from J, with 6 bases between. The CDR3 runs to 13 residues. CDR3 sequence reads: CASSIRVTGELFF. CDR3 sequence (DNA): TGTGCCAGTAGTATTCGTGTCACCGGGGAGCTGTTTTTT. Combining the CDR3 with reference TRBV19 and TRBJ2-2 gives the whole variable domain DGGITQSPKYLFRKEGQNVTLSCEQNLNHDAMYWYRQDPGQGLRLIYYSQIVNDFQKGDIAEGYSVSREKKESFPLTVTSAQKNPTAFYLCASSIRVTGELFFGEGSRLTVL.

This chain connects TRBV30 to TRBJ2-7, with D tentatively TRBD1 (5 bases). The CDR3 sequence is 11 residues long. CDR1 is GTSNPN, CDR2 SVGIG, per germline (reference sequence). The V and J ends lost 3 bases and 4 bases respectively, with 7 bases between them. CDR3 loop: CAWSTGYEQYF. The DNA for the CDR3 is TGTGCCTGGAGCACAGGATACGAGCAGTACTTC.

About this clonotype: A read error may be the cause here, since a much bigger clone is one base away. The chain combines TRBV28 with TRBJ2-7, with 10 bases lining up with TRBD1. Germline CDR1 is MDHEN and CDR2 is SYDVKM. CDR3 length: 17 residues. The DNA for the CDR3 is TGTGCCATCAGTTCCTACACAGGACAGGGGGGATCCTACGAGCAGTACTTC. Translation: CAISSYTGQGGSYEQYF.

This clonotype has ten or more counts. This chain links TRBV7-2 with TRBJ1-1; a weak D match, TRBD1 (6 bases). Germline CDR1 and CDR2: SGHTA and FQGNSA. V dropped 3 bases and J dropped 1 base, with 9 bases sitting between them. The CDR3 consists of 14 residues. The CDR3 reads CASSFDRQNTEAFF. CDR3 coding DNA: TGTGCCAGCAGCTTCGACAGGCAGAACACTGAAGCTTTCTTT.

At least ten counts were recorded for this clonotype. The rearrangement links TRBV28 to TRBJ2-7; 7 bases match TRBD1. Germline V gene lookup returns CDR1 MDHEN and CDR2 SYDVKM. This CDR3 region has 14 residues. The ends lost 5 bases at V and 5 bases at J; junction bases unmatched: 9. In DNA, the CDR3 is TGTGCCAGCAGTAGGACAGGCCCCGTGGACGAGCAGTACTTC. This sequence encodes CASSRTGPVDEQYF. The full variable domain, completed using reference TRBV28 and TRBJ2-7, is DVKVTQSSRYLVKRTGEKVFLECVQDMDHENMFWYRQDPGLGLRLIYFSYDVKMKEKGDIPEGYSVSREKKERFSLILESASTNQTSMYLCASSRTGPVDEQYFGPGTRLTVT.

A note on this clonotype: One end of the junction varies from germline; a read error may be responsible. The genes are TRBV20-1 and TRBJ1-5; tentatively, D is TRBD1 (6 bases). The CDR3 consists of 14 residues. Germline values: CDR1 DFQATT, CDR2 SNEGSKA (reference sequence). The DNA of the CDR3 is TGCAGTGCTGACACCGGCAGGGGTGATCAGGCCCAGCATTTT. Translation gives CSADTGRGDQAQHF.

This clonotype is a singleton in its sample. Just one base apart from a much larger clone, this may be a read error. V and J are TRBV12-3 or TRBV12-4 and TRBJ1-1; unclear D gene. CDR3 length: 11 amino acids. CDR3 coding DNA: TGTGCCAGCAGTTTGACGGGTCGGGCTTTGTTT. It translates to CASSLTGRALF.

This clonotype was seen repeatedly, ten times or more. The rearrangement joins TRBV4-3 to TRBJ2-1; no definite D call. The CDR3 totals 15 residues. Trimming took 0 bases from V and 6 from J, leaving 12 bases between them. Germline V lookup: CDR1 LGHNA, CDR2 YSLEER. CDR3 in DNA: TGCGCCAGCAGCCAAGATTCGTCAATTGGCAATGAGCAGTTCTTC. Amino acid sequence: CASSQDSSIGNEQFF.

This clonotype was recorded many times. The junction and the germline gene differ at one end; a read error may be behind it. In nucleotides, the CDR3 is TGTGCCAGCATAAAGGACAGGGGGTACGAGAAGTACTTC. Amino acids: CASIKDRGYEKYF. The gene calls are TRBV2 and TRBJ2-7; TRBD1 aligns across 10 bases. Germline V gene data show CDR1 as SNHLY and CDR2 as FYNNEI. This CDR3 is 13 amino acids long.